This section outlines one TCR beta chain sequence together with its context. Treg sorting used a CD4+CD25+CD127-/low gate. CDR1 is SGHRS, CDR2 YFSETQ, per germline. Unmatched junction bases numbered 10, after V lost 4 bases and J lost 6 bases. There are 15 residues in the CDR3. TCRdb analysed the 5' RACE reads with MiXCR anew, one entry per CDR3 protein. The top ten hold roughly 2.2% of the sample, which has over 45,000 distinct CDR3 sequences, around 24% seen once. This TCR was sampled from a female donor with breast cancer. The chain combines TRBV5-1 with TRBJ2-1; TRBD1 matches 7 bases. Sequences were obtained from tumor-infiltrating Tregs sorted from the breast tumor. The CDR3 sequence is CASSGMTGWVNEQFF. The CDR3 DNA sequence: TGCGCCAGCAGCGGGATGACAGGGTGGGTCAATGAGCAGTTCTTC.